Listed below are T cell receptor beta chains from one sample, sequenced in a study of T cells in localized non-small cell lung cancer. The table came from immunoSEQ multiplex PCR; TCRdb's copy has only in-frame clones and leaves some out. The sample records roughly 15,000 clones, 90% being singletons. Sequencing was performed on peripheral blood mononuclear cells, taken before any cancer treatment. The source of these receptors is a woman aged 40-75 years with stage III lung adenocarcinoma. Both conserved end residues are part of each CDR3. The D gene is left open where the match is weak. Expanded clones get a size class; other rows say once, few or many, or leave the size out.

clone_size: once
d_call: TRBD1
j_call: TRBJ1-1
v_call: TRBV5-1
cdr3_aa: CASSFQGARLTEAFF
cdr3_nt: TGCGCCAGCAGCTTTCAGGGGGCGCGATTGACTGAAGCTTTCTTT

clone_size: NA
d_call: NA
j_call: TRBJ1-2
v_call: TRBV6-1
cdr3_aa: CASTTTGSFYGYTF
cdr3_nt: TGTGCCAGCACCACGACGGGAAGTTTCTATGGCTACACCTTC

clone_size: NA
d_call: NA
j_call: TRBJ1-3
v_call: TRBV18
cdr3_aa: CASSPGGPGNTIYF
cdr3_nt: TGTGCCAGCTCACCGGGAGGGCCGGGAAACACCATATATTTT

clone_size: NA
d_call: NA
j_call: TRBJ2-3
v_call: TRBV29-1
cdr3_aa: CSARQTDTDTQYF
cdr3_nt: TGCAGCGCCAGACAGACTGACACAGATACGCAGTATTTT

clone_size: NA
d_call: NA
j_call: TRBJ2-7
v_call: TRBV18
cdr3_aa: CASSLTDPPGEQYF
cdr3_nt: TGTGCCAGCTCACTGACCGACCCACCGGGGGAGCAGTACTTC

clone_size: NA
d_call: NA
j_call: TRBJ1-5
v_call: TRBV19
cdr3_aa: CASSIKGFGQPQHF
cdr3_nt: TGTGCCAGTAGTATAAAGGGGTTTGGTCAGCCCCAGCATTTT

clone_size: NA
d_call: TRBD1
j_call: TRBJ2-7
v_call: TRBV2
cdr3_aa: CASSKKTTGFDSYEQYF
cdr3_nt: TGTGCCAGCAGTAAAAAAACGACAGGGTTTGACTCCTACGAGCAGTACTTC

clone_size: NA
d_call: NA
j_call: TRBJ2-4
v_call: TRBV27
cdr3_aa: CASSWGPKNIQYF
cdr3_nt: TGTGCCAGCTCGTGGGGGCCCAAAAACATTCAGTACTTC

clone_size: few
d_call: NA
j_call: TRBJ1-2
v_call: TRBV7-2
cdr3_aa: CASSLVYGTRGGYTF
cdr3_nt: TGTGCCAGCAGCTTAGTTTATGGAACCCGGGGTGGCTACACCTTC

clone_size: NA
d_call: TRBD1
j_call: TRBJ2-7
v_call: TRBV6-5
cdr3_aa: CASSPAPLGQGEYF
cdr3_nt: TGTGCCAGCAGCCCCGCACCCCTTGGACAGGGGGAGTACTTC

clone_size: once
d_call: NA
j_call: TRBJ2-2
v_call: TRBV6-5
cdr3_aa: CASSYSLWAGELFF
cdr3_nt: TGTGCCAGCAGTTACTCCCTTTGGGCCGGGGAGCTGTTTTTT

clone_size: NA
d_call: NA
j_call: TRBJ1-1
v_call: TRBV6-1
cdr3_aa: CASSYRDKGTEAFF
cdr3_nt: TGTGCCAGCAGCTACAGGGATAAGGGCACTGAAGCTTTCTTT

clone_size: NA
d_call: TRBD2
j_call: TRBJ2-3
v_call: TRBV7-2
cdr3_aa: CASLRGVADTQYF
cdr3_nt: TGTGCCAGCCTACGGGGGGTCGCAGATACGCAGTATTTT

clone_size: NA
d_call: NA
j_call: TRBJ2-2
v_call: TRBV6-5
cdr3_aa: CASSYSGGRRTGELFF
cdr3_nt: TGTGCCAGCAGTTACTCGGGGGGGCGACGCACCGGGGAGCTGTTTTTT

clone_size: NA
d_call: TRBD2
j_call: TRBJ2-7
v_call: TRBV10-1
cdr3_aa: CASSDPAGTRTYEQYF
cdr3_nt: TGCGCCAGCAGTGATCCCGCGGGGACTAGGACCTACGAGCAGTACTTC

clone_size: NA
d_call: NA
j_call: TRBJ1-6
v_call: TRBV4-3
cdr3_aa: CASSQEPILDSPLHF
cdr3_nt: TGCGCCAGCAGCCAAGAACCCATATTAGATTCACCCCTCCACTTT

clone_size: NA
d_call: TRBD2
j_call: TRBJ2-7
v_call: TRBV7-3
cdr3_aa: CASSRLAGGYYEQYF
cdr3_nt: TGTGCCAGCAGCCGCCTAGCGGGAGGGTACTACGAGCAGTACTTC

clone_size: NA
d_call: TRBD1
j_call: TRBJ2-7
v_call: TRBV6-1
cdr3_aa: CASSDDRVISEQYF
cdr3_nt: TGTGCCAGCAGTGATGACAGGGTGATTTCCGAGCAGTACTTC

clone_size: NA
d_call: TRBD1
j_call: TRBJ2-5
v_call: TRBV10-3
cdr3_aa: CAISADRGRQETQYF
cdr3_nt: TGTGCCATCAGCGCAGACAGGGGGAGGCAAGAGACCCAGTACTTC

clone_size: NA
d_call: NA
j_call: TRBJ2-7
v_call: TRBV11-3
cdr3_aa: CASSLGAGEQYF
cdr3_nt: TGTGCCAGCAGCTTGGGGGCCGGGGAGCAGTACTTC

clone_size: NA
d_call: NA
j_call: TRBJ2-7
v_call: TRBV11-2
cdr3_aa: CASTPYVEGYEQYF
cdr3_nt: TGTGCCAGCACCCCTTATGTGGAGGGATACGAGCAGTACTTC

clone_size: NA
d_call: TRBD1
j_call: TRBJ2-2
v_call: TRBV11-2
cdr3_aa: CASSPRTGPGELFF
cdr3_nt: TGTGCCAGCAGCCCAAGGACAGGGCCCGGGGAGCTGTTTTTT

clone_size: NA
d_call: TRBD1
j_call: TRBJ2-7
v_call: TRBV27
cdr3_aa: CASSRPDRPNEQYF
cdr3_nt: TGTGCCAGCAGTCGCCCGGACAGGCCGAACGAGCAGTACTTC

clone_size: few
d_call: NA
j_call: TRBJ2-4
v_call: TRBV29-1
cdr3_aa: CSVVGENIQYF
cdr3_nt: TGCAGCGTTGTGGGAGAAAACATTCAGTACTTC

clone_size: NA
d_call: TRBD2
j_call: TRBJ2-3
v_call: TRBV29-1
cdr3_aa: CSFRTSGGDTQYF
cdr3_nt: TGCAGCTTCAGGACTAGCGGGGGAGATACGCAGTATTTT

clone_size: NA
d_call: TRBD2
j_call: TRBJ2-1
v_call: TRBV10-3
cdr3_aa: CAISEAGGPGFEQFF
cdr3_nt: TGTGCCATCAGTGAGGCGGGAGGGCCTGGTTTTGAGCAGTTCTTC

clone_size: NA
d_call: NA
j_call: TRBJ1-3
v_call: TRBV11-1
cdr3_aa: CASSQTGGTSGNTIYF
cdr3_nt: TGTGCCAGCAGCCAAACCGGGGGCACCTCTGGAAACACCATATATTTT

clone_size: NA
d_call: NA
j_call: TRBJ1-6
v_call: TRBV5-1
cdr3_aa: CASSLAEGGSPLHF
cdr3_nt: TGCGCCAGCAGCTTGGCCGAGGGGGGTTCACCCCTCCACTTT

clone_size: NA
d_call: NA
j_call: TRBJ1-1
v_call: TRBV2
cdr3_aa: CAGRGMNTEAFF
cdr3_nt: TGTGCCGGGCGGGGGATGAACACTGAAGCTTTCTTT

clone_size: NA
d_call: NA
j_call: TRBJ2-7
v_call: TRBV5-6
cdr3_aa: CASSLANGYEQYF
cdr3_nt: TGTGCCAGCAGCTTGGCCAACGGCTACGAGCAGTACTTC

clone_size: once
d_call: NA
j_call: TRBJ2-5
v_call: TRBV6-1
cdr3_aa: CASSQGSETQYF
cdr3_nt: TGTGCCAGCAGTCAGGGTTCGGAGACCCAGTACTTC

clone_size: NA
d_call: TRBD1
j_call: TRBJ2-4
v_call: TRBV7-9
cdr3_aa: CASSLAQGEQSIQYF
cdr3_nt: TGTGCCAGCAGTTTAGCCCAGGGGGAGCAAAGCATTCAGTACTTC

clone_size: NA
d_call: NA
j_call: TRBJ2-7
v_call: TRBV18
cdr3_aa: CASSPLDSAVLEQYF
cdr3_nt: TGTGCCAGCTCACCACTAGACTCAGCCGTTCTGGAGCAGTACTTC

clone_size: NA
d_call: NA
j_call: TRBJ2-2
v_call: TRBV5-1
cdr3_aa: CASSWSRGTGELFF
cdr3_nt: TGCGCCAGCAGCTGGTCGAGGGGGACCGGGGAGCTGTTTTTT

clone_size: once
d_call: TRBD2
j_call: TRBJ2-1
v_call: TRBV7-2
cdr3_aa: CASSPSRPSGNNEQFF
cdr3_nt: TGTGCCAGCAGCCCAAGTAGGCCTAGCGGAAACAATGAGCAGTTCTTC

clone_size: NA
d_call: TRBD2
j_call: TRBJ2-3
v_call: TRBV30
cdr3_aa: CAWSTGTSGAQYF
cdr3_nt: TGTGCCTGGAGTACCGGGACTAGCGGTGCGCAGTATTTT

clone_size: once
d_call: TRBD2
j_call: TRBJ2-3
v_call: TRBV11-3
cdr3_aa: CASSAGTSGRTDTQYF
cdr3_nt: TGTGCCAGCAGCGCCGGGACTAGCGGGAGAACAGATACGCAGTATTTT

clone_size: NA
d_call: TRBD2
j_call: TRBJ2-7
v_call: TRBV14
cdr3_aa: CASSLRWSGNEQYF
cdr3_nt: TGTGCCAGCAGCCTTCGATGGAGCGGGAACGAGCAGTACTTC

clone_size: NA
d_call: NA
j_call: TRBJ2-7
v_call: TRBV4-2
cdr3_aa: CASSLNIGTREQYF
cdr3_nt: TGTGCCAGCAGCTTAAACATAGGAACTCGGGAGCAGTACTTC

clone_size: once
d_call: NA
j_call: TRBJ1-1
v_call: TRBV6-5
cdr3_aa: CASSYRHRIGAEAFF
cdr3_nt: TGTGCCAGCAGCTACCGTCATCGTATCGGGGCTGAAGCTTTCTTT

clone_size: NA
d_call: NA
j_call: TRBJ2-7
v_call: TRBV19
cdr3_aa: CASSSQAGTSYEQYF
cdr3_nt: TGTGCCAGTAGTTCCCAGGCGGGTACTTCCTACGAGCAGTACTTC

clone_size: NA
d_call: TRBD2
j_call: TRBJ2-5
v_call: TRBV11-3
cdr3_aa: CASSTGLPWASGQETQYF
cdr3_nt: TGTGCCAGCAGCACGGGACTCCCTTGGGCTAGCGGACAAGAGACCCAGTACTTC

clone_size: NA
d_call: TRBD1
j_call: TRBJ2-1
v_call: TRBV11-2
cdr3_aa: CASSLGDRATVEQFF
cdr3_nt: TGTGCCAGCAGCTTAGGGGACAGGGCCACGGTTGAGCAGTTCTTC

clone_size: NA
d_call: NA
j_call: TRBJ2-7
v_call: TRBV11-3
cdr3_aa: CASSFVGWEQYF
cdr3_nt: TGTGCCAGCAGCTTCGTTGGGTGGGAGCAGTACTTC

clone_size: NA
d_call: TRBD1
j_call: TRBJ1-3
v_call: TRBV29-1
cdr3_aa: CSVEGGQGRTGNTIYF
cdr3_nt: TGCAGCGTTGAAGGGGGACAGGGGCGGACTGGAAACACCATATATTTT

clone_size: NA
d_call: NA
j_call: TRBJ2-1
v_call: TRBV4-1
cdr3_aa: CASSQAMAQFSHEQFF
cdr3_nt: TGCGCCAGCAGCCAAGCGATGGCACAGTTTAGTCATGAGCAGTTCTTC

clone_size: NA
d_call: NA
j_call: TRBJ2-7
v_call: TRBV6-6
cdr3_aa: CASSSSWATYEQYF
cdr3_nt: TGTGCCAGCAGTTCCTCTTGGGCCACCTACGAGCAGTACTTC

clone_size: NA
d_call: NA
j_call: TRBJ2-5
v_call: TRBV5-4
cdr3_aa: CASSLLETQYF
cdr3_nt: TGTGCCAGCAGCTTGTTAGAGACCCAGTACTTC

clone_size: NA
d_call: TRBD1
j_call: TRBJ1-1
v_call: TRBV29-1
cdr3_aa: CSVGAGGMNTEAFF
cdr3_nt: TGCAGCGTTGGGGCAGGGGGGATGAACACTGAAGCTTTCTTT

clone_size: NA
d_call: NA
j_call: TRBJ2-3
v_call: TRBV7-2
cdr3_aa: CASSLGGSGDTQYF
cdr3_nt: TGTGCCAGCAGCTTAGGTGGTTCTGGAGATACGCAGTATTTT

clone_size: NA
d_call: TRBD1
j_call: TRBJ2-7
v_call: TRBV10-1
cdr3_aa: CASSRTGGNYEQYF
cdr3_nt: TGCGCCAGCAGCAGGACAGGGGGGAATTACGAGCAGTACTTC

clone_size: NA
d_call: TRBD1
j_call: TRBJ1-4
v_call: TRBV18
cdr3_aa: CASSPGTGQYEKLFF
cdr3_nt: TGTGCCAGCTCACCAGGGACAGGCCAATATGAAAAACTGTTTTTT

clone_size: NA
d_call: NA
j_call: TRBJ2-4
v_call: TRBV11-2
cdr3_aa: CASSFGRGKQYF
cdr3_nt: TGTGCCAGCAGCTTCGGACGGGGTAAACAGTACTTC